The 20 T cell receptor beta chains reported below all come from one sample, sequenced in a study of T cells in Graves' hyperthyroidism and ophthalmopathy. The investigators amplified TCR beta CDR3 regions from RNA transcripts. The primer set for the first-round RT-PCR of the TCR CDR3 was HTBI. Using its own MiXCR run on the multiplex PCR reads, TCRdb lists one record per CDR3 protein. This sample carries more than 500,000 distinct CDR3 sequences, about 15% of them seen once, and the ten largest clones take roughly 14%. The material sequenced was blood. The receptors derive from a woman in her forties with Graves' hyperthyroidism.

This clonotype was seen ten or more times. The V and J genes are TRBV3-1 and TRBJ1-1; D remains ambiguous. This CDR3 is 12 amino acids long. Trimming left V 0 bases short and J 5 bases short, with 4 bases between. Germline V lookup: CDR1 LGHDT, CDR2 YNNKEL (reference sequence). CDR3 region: CASSQDGTEAFF. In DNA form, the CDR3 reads TGTGCCAGCAGCCAAGATGGGACTGAAGCTTTCTTT.

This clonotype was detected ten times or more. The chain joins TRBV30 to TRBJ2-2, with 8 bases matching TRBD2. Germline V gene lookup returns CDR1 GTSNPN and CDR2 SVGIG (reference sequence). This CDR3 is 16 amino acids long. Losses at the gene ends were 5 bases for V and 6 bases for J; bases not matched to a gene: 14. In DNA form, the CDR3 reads TGTGCCTGGTCGGGGGGGATGTCTCCTTGGTCCGGGGAGCTGTTTTTT. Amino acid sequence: CAWSGGMSPWSGELFF.

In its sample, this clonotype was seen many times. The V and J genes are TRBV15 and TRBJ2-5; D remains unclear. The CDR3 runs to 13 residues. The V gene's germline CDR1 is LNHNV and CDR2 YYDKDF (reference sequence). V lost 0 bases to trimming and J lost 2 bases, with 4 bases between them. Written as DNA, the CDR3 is TGTGCCACCAGCAGAGACAGACAAGAGACCCAGTACTTC. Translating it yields CATSRDRQETQYF.

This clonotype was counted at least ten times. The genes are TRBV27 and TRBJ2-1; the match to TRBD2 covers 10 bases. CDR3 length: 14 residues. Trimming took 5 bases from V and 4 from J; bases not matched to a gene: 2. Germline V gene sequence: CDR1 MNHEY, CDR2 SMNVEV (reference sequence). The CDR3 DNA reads TGTGCCAGCAGTCTAGCGGGAGAGTACAATGAGCAGTTCTTC. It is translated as CASSLAGEYNEQFF.

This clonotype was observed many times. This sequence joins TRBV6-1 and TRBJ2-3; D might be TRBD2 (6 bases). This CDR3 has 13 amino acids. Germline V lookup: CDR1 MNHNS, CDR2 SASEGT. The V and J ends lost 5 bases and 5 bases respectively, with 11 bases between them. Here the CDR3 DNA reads TGTGCCAGCAGTCCTCCGGGACTAGATACGCAGTATTTT. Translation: CASSPPGLDTQYF.

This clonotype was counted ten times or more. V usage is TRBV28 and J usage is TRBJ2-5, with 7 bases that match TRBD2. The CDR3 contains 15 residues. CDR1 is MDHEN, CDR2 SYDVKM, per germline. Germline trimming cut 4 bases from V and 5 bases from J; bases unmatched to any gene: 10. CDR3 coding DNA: TGTGCCAGCAGTTCCCCCAGGAGCGGGATTGAGACCCAGTACTTC. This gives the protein CASSSPRSGIETQYF.

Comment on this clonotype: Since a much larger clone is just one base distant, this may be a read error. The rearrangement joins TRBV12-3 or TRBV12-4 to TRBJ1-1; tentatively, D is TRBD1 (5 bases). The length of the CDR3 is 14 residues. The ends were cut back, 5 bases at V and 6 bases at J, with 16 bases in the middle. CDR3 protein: CASSPTGSWAEAFF. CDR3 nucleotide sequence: TGTGCCAGCAGTCCCACAGGATCTTGGGCTGAAGCTTTCTTT.

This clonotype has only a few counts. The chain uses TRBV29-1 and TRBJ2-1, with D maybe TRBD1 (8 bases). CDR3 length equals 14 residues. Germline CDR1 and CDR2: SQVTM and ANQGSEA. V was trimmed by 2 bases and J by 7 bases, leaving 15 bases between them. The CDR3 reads CSVEFGQGGNEQFF. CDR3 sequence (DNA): TGCAGCGTTGAATTTGGACAGGGAGGGAATGAGCAGTTCTTC.

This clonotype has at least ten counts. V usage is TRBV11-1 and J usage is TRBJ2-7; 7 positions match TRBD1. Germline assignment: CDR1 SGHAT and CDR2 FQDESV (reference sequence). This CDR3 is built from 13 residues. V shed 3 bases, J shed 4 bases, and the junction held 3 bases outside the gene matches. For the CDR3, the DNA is TGTGCCAGCAGCTTCGTACAGGGGTACGAGCAGTACTTC. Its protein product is CASSFVQGYEQYF.

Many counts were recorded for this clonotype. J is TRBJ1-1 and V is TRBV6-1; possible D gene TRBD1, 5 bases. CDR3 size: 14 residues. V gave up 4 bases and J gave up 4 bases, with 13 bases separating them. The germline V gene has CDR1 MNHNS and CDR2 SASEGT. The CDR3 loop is CASSGDGWSTEAFF. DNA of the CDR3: TGTGCCAGCAGTGGGGACGGGTGGAGCACTGAAGCTTTCTTT.

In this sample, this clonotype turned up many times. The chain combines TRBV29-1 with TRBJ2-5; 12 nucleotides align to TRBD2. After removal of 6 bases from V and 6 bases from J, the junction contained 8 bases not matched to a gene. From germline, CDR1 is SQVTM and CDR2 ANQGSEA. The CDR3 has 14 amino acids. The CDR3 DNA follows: TGCAGCGTCCTAACCGGACTAGCGGGGAAGACCCAGTACTTC. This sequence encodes CSVLTGLAGKTQYF.

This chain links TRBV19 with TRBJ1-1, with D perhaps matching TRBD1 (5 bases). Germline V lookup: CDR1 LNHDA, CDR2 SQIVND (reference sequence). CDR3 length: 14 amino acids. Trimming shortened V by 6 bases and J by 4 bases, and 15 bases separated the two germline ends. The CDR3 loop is CASSAGWRGTEAFF. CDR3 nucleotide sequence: TGTGCCAGTAGCGCAGGGTGGCGTGGCACTGAAGCTTTCTTT.

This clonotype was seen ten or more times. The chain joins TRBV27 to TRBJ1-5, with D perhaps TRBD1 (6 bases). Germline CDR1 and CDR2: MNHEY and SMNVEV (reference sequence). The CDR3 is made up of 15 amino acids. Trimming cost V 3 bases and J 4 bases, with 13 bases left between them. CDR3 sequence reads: CASSFAGVGNQPQHF. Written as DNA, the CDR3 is TGTGCCAGCAGTTTCGCAGGGGTGGGAAATCAGCCCCAGCATTTT.

This CDR3 reads CASSTGTGQTCHHGYTF. The CDR3 DNA reads as TGTGCCAGCAGTACCGGGACAGGGCAAACGTGCCACCATGGCTACACCTTC. The V and J genes are TRBV12-3 or TRBV12-4 and TRBJ1-2; TRBD1 matches 9 bases. V was pared by 5 bases and J by 6 bases, with 16 bases of the junction left unmatched. The CDR3 covers 17 residues.

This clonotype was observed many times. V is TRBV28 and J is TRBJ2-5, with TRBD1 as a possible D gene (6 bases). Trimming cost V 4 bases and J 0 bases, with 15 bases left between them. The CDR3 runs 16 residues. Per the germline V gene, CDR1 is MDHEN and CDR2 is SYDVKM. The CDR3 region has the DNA TGTGCCAGCAGTTCCCCATTCGGGACATACCAAGAGACCCAGTACTTC. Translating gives CASSSPFGTYQETQYF.

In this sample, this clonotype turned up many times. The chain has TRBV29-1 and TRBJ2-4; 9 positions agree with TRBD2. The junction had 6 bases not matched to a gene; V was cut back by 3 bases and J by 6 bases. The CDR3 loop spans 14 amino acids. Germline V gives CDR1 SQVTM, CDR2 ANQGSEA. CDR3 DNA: TGCAGCGTTGACGCGGGAGGGCCAGGAAACATTCAGTACTTC. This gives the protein CSVDAGGPGNIQYF.

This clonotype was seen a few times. The CDR3 bases are TGTGCCAGCAGCTTAAAGCCCGCCGGGGAGCTGTTTTTT. This codes for CASSLKPAGELFF. The chain employs TRBV7-3 and TRBJ2-2; D unclear. V lost 1 base and J lost 6, with 6 bases in between. The length of the CDR3 is 13 residues. Germline lookup yields CDR1 SGHTA and CDR2 FQGTGA.

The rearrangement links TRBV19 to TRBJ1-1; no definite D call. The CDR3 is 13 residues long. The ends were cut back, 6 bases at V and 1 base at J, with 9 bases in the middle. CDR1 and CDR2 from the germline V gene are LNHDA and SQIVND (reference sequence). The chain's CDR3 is CASRLQQNTEAFF. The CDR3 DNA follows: TGTGCCAGTAGACTACAGCAGAACACTGAAGCTTTCTTT.

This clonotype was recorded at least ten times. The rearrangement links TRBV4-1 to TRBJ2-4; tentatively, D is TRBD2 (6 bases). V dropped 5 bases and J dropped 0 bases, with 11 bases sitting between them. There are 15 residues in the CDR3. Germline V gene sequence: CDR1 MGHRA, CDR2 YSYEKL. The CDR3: CASSTGLLAKNIQYF. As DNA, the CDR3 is TGCGCCAGCAGCACGGGACTCCTAGCCAAAAACATTCAGTACTTC.

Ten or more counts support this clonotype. This CDR3 reads CASTGMGGYDYLNTEAFF. The CDR3 nucleotides read TGTGCCAGCACGGGCATGGGGGGTTACGACTACTTGAACACTGAAGCTTTCTTT. The chain has TRBV28 and TRBJ1-1, with D possibly TRBD1 on 5 matching bases. The V end lost 7 bases, the J end lost 0 bases, and 24 bases lay between the germline ends. The CDR3 is 18 residues long. CDR1 and CDR2 (germline): MDHEN, SYDVKM. The full variable domain, with the rest looked up from reference TRBV28 and TRBJ1-1, is DVKVTQSSRYLVKRTGEKVFLECVQDMDHENMFWYRQDPGLGLRLIYFSYDVKMKEKGDIPEGYSVSREKKERFSLILESASTNQTSMYLCASTGMGGYDYLNTEAFFGQGTRLTVV.